Given below is one T cell receptor (beta chain) in context. Authors' processing steps: Counts of nucleated cells, estimated from reference gene primer amplification, were obtained. Clones were read by immunoSEQ multiplex PCR, and TCRdb kept only the in-frame ones, dropping some. For V, J and clone size, that table is used; D and trimming come from the DNA. The sample yields fewer than 85,000 clones, 80% to 90% seen once. This record belongs to a study of blood T cell repertoires in COVID-19. Study details: Acute-phase and convalescent COVID-19 samples originated in the United States, Italy and Spain. T cells, B-cell-depleted T cells, or PBMCs supplied cDNA or gDNA.

V lost 7 bases to trimming and J lost 10 bases, with 23 bases between them. Germline V gene lookup returns CDR1 SQVTM and CDR2 ANQGSEA. CDR3 length: 14 amino acids. The specimen sequenced was peripheral blood. The chain uses TRBV29-1 and TRBJ2-1, with D tentatively TRBD2 (5 bases). This sequence originates from a man aged 45 to 65 with active COVID-19. DNA for the CDR3: TGCAGCGCACTCCAGGACTCTTTGGTGGGGGAGCAGTTCTTC. Its translation: CSALQDSLVGEQFF.